The 5 T cell receptor beta chains below all came from one sample that was sequenced in a study of blood T cell repertoires in COVID-19. Clones were sequenced by immunoSEQ multiplex PCR, and TCRdb holds only the in-frame ones, with some missing. The sample carries some 200,000 clones, 81% recorded once. The sequencing sample was made of peripheral blood. The receptors shown here come from a woman of 80 years or more with COVID-19, enrolled during active disease.

The chain links TRBV7-9 to TRBJ2-5, with 7 nucleotides matching TRBD2. With 5 bases clipped from V and 2 bases from J, the junction kept 14 bases outside the gene matches. Germline CDR1 SEHNR, CDR2 FQNEAQ (reference sequence). This CDR3 spans 17 amino acids. In nucleotides, the CDR3 is TGTGCCAGCAGCCCTTGGGGAGGGAAGGCCGGGCAAGAGACCCAGTACTTC. Its protein is CASSPWGGKAGQETQYF.

The chain couples TRBV6-2 or TRBV6-3 to TRBJ1-2; D gene ambiguous. Germline V CDR1 and CDR2: MNHEY, SVGEGT. The CDR3 totals 14 residues. V lost 0 bases and J lost 8, with 13 bases in between. The CDR3 loop reads CASSYSVGGEGYTF. In nucleotides, the CDR3 is TGTGCCAGCAGTTACTCGGTCGGCGGCGAGGGCTACACCTTC.

This clone has only one observation. J is TRBJ1-2 and V is TRBV29-1, with D possibly TRBD1 on 6 matching bases. Trimming left V 4 bases short and J 6 bases short, with 15 bases between. This CDR3 comprises 13 residues. Per the germline V gene, CDR1 is SQVTM and CDR2 is ANQGSEA. The CDR3 nucleotides read TGCAGCGTTGGGGGGGGGCGGAGGGATGGCTACACCTTC. Protein: CSVGGGRRDGYTF. The full variable domain, in which reference TRBV29-1 and TRBJ1-2 provide the parts outside the CDR3, is SAVISQKPSRDICQRGTSLTIQCQVDSQVTMMFWYRQQPGQSLTLIATANQGSEATYESGFVIDKFPISRPNLTFSTLTVSNMSPEDSSIYLCSVGGGRRDGYTFGSGTRLTVV.

V usage is TRBV19 and J usage is TRBJ1-1; 7 bases line up with TRBD1. V gave up 8 bases and J gave up 0 bases; unmatched junction bases: 6. Per the germline V gene, CDR1 is LNHDA and CDR2 is SQIVND (reference sequence). This CDR3 is built from 14 residues. The CDR3 is CASGRQGLNTEAFF. The DNA of the CDR3 is TGTGCCAGTGGTCGACAGGGTCTGAACACTGAAGCTTTCTTT. Supplemented by reference TRBV19 and TRBJ1-1, the full variable domain reads DGGITQSPKYLFRKEGQNVTLSCEQNLNHDAMYWYRQDPGQGLRLIYYSQIVNDFQKGDIAEGYSVSREKKESFPLTVTSAQKNPTAFYLCASGRQGLNTEAFFGQGTRLTVV.

This clone was detected once. The CDR3 here is CASSVGLAGGLPQYF. CDR3 DNA: TGTGCCAGTAGTGTCGGACTAGCGGGGGGCCTACCCCAGTACTTC. The rearrangement uses TRBV19 and TRBJ2-5; 14 bases agree with TRBD2. With V trimmed by 5 bases and J by 9 bases, 8 bases remained unmatched. Germline V gene sequence: CDR1 LNHDA, CDR2 SQIVND (reference sequence). The CDR3 spans 15 residues.